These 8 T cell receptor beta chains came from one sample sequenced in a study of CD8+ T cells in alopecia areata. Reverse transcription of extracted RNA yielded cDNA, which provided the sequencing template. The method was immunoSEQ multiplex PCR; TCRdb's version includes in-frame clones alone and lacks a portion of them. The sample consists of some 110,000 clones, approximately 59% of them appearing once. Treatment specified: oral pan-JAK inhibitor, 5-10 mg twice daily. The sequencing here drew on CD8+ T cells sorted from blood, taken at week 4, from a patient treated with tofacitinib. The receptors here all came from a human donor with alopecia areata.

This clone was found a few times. The CDR3 region has the DNA TGTGCCACCAGCAGAGATTTGGGGTATAGACTGTCTAATCCTAGCACAGATACGCAGTATTTT. It yields the protein CATSRDLGYRLSNPSTDTQYF. The chain uses TRBV15 and TRBJ2-3; no definite D call. CDR3 length: 21 amino acids. V gave up 0 bases and J gave up 0 bases, with 25 bases separating them. Germline V gene lookup returns CDR1 LNHNV and CDR2 YYDKDF (reference sequence).

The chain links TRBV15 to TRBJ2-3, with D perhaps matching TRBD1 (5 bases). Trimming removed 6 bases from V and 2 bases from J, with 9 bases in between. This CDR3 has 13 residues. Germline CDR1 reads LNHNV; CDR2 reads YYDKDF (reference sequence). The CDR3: CATRNRITDTQYF. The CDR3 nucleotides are TGTGCCACCAGGAACAGGATCACAGATACGCAGTATTTT.

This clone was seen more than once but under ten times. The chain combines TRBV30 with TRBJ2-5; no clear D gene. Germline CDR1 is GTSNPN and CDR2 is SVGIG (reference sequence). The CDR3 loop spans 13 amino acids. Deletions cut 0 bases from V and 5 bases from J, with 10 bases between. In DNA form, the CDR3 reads TGTGCCTGGAGTGTGTCCCTGACCGAGACCCAGTACTTC. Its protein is CAWSVSLTETQYF.

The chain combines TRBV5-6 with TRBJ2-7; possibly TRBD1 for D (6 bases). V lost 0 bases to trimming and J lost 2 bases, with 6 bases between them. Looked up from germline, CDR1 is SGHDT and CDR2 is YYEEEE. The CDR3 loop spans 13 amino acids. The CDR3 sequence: CASSLDRAYEQYF. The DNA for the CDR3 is TGTGCCAGCAGCTTGGACAGGGCCTACGAGCAGTACTTC.

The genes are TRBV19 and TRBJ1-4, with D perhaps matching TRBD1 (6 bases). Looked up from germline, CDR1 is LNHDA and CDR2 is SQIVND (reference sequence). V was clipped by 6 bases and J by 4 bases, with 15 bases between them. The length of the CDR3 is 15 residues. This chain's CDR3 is CASSSQGWGNEKLFF. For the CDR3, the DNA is TGTGCCAGTAGCTCACAGGGATGGGGTAATGAAAAACTGTTTTTT. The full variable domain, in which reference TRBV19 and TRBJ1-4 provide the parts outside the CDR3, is DGGITQSPKYLFRKEGQNVTLSCEQNLNHDAMYWYRQDPGQGLRLIYYSQIVNDFQKGDIAEGYSVSREKKESFPLTVTSAQKNPTAFYLCASSSQGWGNEKLFFGSGTQLSVL.

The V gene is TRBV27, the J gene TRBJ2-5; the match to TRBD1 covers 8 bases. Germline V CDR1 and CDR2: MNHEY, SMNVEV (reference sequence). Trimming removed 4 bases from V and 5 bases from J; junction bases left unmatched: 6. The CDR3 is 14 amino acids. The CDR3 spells CASSSRTGLETQYF. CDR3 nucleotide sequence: TGTGCCAGCAGTTCTCGGACAGGGTTGGAGACCCAGTACTTC.

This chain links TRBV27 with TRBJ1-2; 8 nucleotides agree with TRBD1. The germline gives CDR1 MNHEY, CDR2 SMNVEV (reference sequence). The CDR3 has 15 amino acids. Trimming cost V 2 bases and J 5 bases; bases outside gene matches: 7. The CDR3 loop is CASSLGGTGLYGYTF. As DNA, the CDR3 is TGTGCCAGCAGTTTAGGCGGGACAGGCCTATATGGCTACACCTTC.

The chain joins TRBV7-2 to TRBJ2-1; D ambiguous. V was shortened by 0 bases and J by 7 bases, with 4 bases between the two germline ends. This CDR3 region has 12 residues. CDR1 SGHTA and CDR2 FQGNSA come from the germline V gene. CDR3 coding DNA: TGTGCCAGCAGCTTAGCCTCGAATGAGCAGTTCTTC. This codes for CASSLASNEQFF.